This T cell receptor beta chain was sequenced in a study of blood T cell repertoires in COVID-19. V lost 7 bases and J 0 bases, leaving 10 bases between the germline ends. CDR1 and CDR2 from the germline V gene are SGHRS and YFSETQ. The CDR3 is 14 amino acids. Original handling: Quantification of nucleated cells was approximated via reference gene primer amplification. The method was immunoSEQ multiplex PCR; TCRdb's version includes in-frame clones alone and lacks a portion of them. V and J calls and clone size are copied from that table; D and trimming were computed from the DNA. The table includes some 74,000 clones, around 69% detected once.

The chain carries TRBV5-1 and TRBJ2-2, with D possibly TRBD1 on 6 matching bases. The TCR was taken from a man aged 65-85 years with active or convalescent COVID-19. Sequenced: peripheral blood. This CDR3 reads CASCRTANTGELFF. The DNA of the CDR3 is TGCGCCAGCTGCAGGACAGCGAACACCGGGGAGCTGTTTTTT.